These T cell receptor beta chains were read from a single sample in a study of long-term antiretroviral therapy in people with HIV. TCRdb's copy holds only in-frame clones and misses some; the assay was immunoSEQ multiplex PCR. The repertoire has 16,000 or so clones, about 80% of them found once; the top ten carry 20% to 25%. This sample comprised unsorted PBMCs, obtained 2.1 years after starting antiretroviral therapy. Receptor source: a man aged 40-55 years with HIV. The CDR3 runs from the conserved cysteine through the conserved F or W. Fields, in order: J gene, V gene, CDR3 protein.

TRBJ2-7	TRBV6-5	CASRGLAGDYEQYF
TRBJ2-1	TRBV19	CASSILGSGEQFF
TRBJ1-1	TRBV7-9	CASSLGPGAVGEAFF
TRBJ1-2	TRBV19	CASRGTGESYGYTF
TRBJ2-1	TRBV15	CATSSAVGLVFNEQFF
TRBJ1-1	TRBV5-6	CASSGARGRRTEAFF
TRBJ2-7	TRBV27	CASSLSAGTVSYEQYF
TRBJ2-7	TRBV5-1	CASSLGGTGGFYEQYF
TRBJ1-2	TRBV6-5	CASSLIQGNPYGYTF
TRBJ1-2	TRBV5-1	CASSLGTGAVSYTF
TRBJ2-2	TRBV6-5	CASGGQGNTGELFF
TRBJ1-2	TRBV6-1	CATVGPGVGGYTF
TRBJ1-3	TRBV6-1	CASGLPGNTIYF
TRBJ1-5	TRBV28	CASSPPGQGAVVRGQPQHF
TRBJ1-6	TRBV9	CASSGTGSFPLHF
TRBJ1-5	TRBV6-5	CASSRGDRQPQHF
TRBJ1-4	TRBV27	CASNPRGATNEKLFF
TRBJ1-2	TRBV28	CASSLMALGYTF
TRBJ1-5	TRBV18	CASSPELGQPQHF
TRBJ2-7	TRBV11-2	CASSPLLAGASYEQYF
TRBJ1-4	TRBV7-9	CASSSPTDSDEKLFF
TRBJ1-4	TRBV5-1	CASSLGAALGEKLFF
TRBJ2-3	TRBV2	CASSDQGQVTQYF
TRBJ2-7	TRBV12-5	CASAQNAAASSYEQYF
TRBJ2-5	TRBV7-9	CASGHGGLETQYF
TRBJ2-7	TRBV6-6	CASSTPQGEVSYEQYF
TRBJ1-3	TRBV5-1	CASSPEPNSGNTIYF
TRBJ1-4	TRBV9	CASSAGPGRTGWEGEEKLFF
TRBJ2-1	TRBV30	CAWSTFGEQFF
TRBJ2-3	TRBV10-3	CAISDLQGPTDTQYF
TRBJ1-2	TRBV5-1	CASSLLEQGNYGYTF
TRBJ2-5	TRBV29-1	CSVGGDPAQETQYF
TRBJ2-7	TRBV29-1	CSVEVGSGMEQYF
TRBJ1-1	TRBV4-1	CASSQVGQEEAFF
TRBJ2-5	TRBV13	CASSQYQETQYF
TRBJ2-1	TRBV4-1	CASSLRGPENNEQFF
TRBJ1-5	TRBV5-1	CASSLEGGSNQPQHF
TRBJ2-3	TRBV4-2	CASSHEGLPSTDTQYF
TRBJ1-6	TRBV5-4	CASSGGTGGENNSPLHF
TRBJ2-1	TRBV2	CASLADGYYNEQFF
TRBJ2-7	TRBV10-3	CAISTDTTYEQYF